The 11 T cell receptor beta chains below were found in one sample sequenced in a study of T cells in Graves' hyperthyroidism and ophthalmopathy. Amplification of TCR beta CDR3 regions used RNA as the template. The HTBI set primed first-round TCR CDR3 RT-PCR. TCRdb re-called the multiplex PCR reads through MiXCR, storing one row per CDR3 protein. The data contain hundreds of thousands of distinct CDR3 sequences, around 15% of them singletons. The sample was blood. These TCRs come from a woman under 30 with Graves' hyperthyroidism.

Ten or more counts support this clonotype. The chain couples TRBV27 to TRBJ2-7, with 8 bases fitting TRBD2. This CDR3 has 13 residues. Germline lookup yields CDR1 MNHEY and CDR2 SMNVEV (reference sequence). The V segment lost 2 bases and the J segment 4 bases; nucleotides outside the gene matches: 1. The CDR3 is CASSLERGYEQYF. The CDR3 DNA reads as TGTGCCAGCAGTTTAGAGCGGGGGTACGAGCAGTACTTC.

The chain couples TRBV2 to TRBJ2-1; 14 positions match TRBD2. CDR3 length equals 15 residues. Trimming at V came to 6 bases and at J to 8 bases, leaving 6 bases not matched to a gene. In germline, CDR1 is SNHLY, CDR2 FYNNEI. As DNA, the CDR3 is TGTGCCAGCAGCTACGGGACTAGCGGGAGCTATGAGCAGTTCTTC. Its translation is CASSYGTSGSYEQFF.

The rearrangement uses TRBV7-2 and TRBJ2-4; TRBD2 agrees at 8 bases. Germline-derived CDR1 and CDR2 are SGHTA and FQGNSA. The CDR3 length is 17 residues. After removal of 4 bases from V and 4 bases from J, the junction contained 12 bases not matched to a gene. The CDR3: CASSSQGTGTSKNIQYF. Here the CDR3 DNA reads TGTGCCAGCAGCTCGCAAGGGACCGGGACTAGTAAAAACATTCAGTACTTC.

This clonotype was observed many times. This chain connects TRBV30 to TRBJ1-3; D is undetermined. V was pared by 0 bases and J by 1 base, with 1 base between. CDR1 is GTSNPN, CDR2 SVGIG, per germline (reference sequence). The CDR3 has 12 residues. DNA of the CDR3: TGTGCCTGGAGTGTTTCTGGAAACACCATATATTTT. Protein: CAWSVSGNTIYF. Full variable domain (remainder filled in from reference TRBV30 and TRBJ1-3): SQTIHQWPATLVQPVGSPLSLECTVEGTSNPNLYWYRQAAGRGLQLLFYSVGIGQISSEVPQNLSASRPQDRQFILSSKKLLLSDSGFYLCAWSVSGNTIYFGEGSWLTVV.

At least ten counts were recorded for this clonotype. The chain couples TRBV29-1 to TRBJ1-1, with a weak D call TRBD1 (5 bases). The CDR3 runs 13 residues. Germline assignment: CDR1 SQVTM and CDR2 ANQGSEA. The V end was cut by 0 bases, the J end by 6 bases, with 11 bases between. The DNA for the CDR3 is TGCAGCGTTGAAGATGCAGGGATGGCTGAAGCTTTCTTT. It yields the protein CSVEDAGMAEAFF.

This sequence joins TRBV20-1 and TRBJ1-1; TRBD1 agrees at 8 bases. V was pared by 6 bases and J by 5 bases, with 2 bases of the junction left unmatched. Germline-derived CDR1 and CDR2 are DFQATT and SNEGSKA (reference sequence). The length of the CDR3 is 11 residues. CDR3 amino acids: CSARGRTEAFF. The CDR3 bases are TGCAGTGCCAGGGGGCGGACTGAAGCTTTCTTT.

This clonotype was recorded at least ten times. CDR3 protein: CASTIVGGTAYEQYF. The CDR3 nucleotides read TGTGCCAGCACCATCGTTGGGGGAACTGCCTACGAGCAGTACTTC. The rearrangement uses TRBV11-2 and TRBJ2-7; the D gene could be TRBD1 or TRBD2 (5 bases each). There are 15 residues in the CDR3. The germline V gene has CDR1 SGHAT and CDR2 FQNNGV. V was trimmed by 7 bases and J by 2 bases, leaving 18 bases between them. The full variable domain, with the rest looked up from reference TRBV11-2 and TRBJ2-7, is EAGVAQSPRYKIIEKRQSVAFWCNPISGHATLYWYQQILGQGPKLLIQFQNNGVVDDSQLPKDRFSAERLKGVDSTLKIQPAKLEDSAVYLCASTIVGGTAYEQYFGPGTRLTVT.

This clonotype was counted many times. This chain links TRBV20-1 with TRBJ2-3; 10 positions match TRBD2. CDR3 length equals 17 residues. The V gene's germline CDR1 is DFQATT and CDR2 SNEGSKA (reference sequence). Trimming removed 2 bases from V and 2 bases from J; junction bases left unmatched: 10. The chain's CDR3 is CSARSRTSGDITDTQYF. In nucleotides, the CDR3 is TGCAGTGCTAGATCGAGGACTAGCGGAGATATCACAGATACGCAGTATTTT.

The V gene is TRBV29-1, the J gene TRBJ1-1, with 7 bases matching TRBD1. Germline loops: CDR1 SQVTM, CDR2 ANQGSEA. J was trimmed by 0 bases and V by 5 bases; bases with no gene match: 3. This CDR3 has 13 amino acids. The CDR3 protein is CSVRQGLNTEAFF. The DNA of the CDR3 is TGCAGCGTTAGACAGGGACTGAACACTGAAGCTTTCTTT.

The rearrangement joins TRBV12-3 or TRBV12-4 to TRBJ2-1; D could derive from TRBD1 or TRBD2 (5 bases each). There are 13 residues in the CDR3. Trimming took off 7 bases at V and 7 bases at J, with 14 bases between the two ends. CDR3 protein: CASKGSGRNEQFF. The CDR3 DNA reads TGTGCCAGCAAGGGGTCGGGACGGAATGAGCAGTTCTTC.

This clonotype came up many times. Compared with germline, one end of the junction differs, possibly owing to a read error. The chain carries TRBV6-2 or TRBV6-3 and TRBJ2-5; 8 nucleotides align to TRBD2. Per the germline V gene, CDR1 is MNHEY and CDR2 is SVGEGT. This CDR3 spans 14 amino acids. CDR3 bases: TGTGCCAGCCGGATAGCGGGGAATCAAGAGAACCAGTACTTC. Protein sequence: CASRIAGNQENQYF.